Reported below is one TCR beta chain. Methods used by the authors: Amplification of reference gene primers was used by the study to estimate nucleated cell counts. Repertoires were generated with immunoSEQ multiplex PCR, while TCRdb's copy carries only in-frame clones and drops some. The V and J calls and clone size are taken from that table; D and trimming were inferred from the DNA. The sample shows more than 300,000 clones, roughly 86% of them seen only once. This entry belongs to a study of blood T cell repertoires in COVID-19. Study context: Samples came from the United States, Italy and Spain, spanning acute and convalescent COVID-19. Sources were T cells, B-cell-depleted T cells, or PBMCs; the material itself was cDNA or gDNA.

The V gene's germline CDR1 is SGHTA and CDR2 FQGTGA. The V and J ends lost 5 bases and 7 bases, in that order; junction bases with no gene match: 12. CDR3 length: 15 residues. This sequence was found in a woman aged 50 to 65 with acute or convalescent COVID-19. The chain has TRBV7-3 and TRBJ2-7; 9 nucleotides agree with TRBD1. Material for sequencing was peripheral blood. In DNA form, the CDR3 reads TGTGCCAGCAGCCCTCGACCCCGGGACAGGGTTGAGCAGTACTTC. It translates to CASSPRPRDRVEQYF.